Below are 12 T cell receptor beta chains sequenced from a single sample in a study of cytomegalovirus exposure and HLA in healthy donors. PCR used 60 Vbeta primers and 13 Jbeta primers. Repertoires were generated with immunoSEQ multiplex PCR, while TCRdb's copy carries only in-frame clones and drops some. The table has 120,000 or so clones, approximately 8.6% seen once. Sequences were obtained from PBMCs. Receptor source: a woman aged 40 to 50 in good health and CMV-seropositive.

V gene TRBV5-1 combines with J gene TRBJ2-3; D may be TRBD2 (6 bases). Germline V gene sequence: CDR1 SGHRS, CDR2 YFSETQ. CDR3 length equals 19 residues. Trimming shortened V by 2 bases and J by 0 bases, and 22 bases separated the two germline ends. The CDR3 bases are TGCGCCAGCAGCTTAACCGGGACTGGACCAATTACTAGCACAGATACGCAGTATTTT. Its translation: CASSLTGTGPITSTDTQYF.

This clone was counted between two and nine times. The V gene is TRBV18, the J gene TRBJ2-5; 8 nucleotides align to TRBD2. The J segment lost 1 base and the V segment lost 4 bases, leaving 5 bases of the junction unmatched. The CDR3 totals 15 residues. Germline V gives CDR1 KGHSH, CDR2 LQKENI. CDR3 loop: CASSRDRGGQETQYF. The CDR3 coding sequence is TGTGCCAGCTCACGAGACCGGGGGGGCCAAGAGACCCAGTACTTC. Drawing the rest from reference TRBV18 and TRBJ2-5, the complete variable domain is NAGVMQNPRHLVRRRGQEARLRCSPMKGHSHVYWYRQLPEEGLKFMVYLQKENIIDESGMPKERFSAEFPKEGPSILRIQQVVRGDSAAYFCASSRDRGGQETQYFGPGTRLLVL.

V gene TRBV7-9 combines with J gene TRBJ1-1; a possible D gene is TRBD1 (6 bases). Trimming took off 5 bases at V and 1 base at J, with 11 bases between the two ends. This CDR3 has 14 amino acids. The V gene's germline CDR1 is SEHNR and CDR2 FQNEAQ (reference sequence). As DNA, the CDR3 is TGTGCCAGCAGCCTTTCGGGACAGAACACTGAAGCTTTCTTT. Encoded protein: CASSLSGQNTEAFF.

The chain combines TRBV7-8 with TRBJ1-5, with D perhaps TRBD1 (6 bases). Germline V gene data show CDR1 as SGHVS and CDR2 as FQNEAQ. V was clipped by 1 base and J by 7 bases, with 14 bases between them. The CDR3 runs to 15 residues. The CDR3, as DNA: TGTGCCAGCAGCTTAGGTACAGGGTTAGGACAGCCCCAGCATTTT. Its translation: CASSLGTGLGQPQHF.

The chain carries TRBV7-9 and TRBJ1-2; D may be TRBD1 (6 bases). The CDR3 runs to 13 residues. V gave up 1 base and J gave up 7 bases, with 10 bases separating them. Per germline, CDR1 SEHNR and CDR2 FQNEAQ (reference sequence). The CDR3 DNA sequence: TGTGCCAGCAGCTTAGTGGGGACATTTGGCTACACCTTC. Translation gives CASSLVGTFGYTF.

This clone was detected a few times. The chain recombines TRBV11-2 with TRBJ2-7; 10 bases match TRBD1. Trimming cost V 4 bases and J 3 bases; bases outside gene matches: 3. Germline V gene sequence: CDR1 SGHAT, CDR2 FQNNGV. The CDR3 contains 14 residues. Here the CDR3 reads CASSWDRGYYEQYF. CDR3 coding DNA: TGTGCCAGCAGCTGGGACAGGGGATACTACGAGCAGTACTTC.

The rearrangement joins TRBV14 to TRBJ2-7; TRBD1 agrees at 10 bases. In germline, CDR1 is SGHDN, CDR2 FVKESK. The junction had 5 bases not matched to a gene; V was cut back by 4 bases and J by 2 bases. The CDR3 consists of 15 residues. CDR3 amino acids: CASSLGGTGAYEQYF. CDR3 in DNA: TGTGCCAGCAGCCTCGGCGGGACAGGGGCCTACGAGCAGTACTTC.

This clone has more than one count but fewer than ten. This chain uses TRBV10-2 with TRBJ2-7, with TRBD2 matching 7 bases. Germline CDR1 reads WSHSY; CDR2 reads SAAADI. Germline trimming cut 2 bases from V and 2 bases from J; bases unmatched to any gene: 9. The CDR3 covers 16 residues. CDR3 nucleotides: TGCGCCAGCAGTGAGATTGGGGGGGACTCGACCTACGAGCAGTACTTC. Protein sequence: CASSEIGGDSTYEQYF.

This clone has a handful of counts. CDR3 bases: TGTGCCAGCAGCCCAGGTGAAGAAAAACTGTTTTTT. It translates to CASSPGEEKLFF. The chain has TRBV7-6 and TRBJ1-4; D is unresolved. The CDR3 is made up of 12 amino acids. Trimming removed 5 bases from V and 8 bases from J, with 9 bases in between. Germline-derived CDR1 and CDR2 are SGHVS and FNYEAQ. The full variable domain, with the rest looked up from reference TRBV7-6 and TRBJ1-4, is GAGVSQSPRYKVTKRGQDVALRCDPISGHVSLYWYRQALGQGPEFLTYFNYEAQQDKSGLPNDRFSAERPEGSISTLTIQRTEQRDSAMYRCASSPGEEKLFFGSGTQLSVL.

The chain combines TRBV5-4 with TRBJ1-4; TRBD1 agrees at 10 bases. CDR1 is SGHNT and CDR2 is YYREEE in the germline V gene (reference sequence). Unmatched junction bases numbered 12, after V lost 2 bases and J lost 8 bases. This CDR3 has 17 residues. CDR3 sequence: CASSLRPDRGRMEKLFF. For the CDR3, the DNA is TGTGCCAGCAGCTTACGGCCCGACAGGGGGCGAATGGAAAAACTGTTTTTT.

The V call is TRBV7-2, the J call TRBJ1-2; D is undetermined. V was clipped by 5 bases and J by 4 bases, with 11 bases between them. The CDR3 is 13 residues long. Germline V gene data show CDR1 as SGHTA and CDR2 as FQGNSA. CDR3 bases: TGTGCCAGCAGCACCCAGGCAGTCTATGGCTACACCTTC. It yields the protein CASSTQAVYGYTF.

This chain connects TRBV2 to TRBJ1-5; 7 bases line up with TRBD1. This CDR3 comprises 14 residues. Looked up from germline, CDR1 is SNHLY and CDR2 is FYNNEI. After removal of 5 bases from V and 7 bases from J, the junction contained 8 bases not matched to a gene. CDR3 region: CASSQTGKQQPQHF. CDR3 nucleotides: TGTGCCAGCAGTCAGACAGGGAAGCAACAGCCCCAGCATTTT.